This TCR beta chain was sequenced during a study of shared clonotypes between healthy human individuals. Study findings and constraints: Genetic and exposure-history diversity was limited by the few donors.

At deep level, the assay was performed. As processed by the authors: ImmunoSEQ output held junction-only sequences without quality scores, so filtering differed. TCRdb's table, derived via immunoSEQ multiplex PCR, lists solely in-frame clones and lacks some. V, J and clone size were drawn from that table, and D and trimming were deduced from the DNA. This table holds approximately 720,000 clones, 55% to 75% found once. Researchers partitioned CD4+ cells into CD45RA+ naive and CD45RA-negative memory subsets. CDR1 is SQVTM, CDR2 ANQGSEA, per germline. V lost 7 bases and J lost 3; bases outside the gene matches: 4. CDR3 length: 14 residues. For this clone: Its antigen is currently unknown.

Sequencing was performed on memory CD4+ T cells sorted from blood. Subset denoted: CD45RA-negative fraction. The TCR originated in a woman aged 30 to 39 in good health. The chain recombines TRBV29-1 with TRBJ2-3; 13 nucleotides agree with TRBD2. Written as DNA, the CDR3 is TGCAGCGCTAGGACTAGCGGGAGTACAGATACGCAGTATTTT. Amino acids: CSARTSGSTDTQYF.